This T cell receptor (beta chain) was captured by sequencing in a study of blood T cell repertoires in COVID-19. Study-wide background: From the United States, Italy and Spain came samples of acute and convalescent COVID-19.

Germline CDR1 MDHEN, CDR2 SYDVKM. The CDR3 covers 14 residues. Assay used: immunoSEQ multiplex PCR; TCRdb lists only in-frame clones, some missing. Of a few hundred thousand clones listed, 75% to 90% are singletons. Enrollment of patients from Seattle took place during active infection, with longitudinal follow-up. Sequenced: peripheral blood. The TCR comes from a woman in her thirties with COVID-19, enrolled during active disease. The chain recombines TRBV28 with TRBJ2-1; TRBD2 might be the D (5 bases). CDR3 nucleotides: TGTGCTACGCTAGGTGGAGGCCTCTACAATGAGCAGTTCTTC. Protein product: CATLGGGLYNEQFF.